This T cell receptor (beta chain) appears in the sequencing data of a study of cytomegalovirus exposure and HLA in healthy donors. The PCR was carried out with 60 Vbeta primers and 13 Jbeta primers. Some clones are missing from TCRdb's copy, which holds only in-frame ones; the method was immunoSEQ multiplex PCR. The sample contains 140,000 to 150,000 clones, approximately 65% of which appear only once. The CDR3 consists of 13 residues. The V gene's germline CDR1 is SGHTA and CDR2 FQGNSA. V lost 5 bases to trimming and J lost 3 bases; unmatched junction nucleotides: 3. With regard to this clone: Its cognate antigen is unknown.

Findings of the study overall: The study flagged 150 to 200 TCR beta chains as cytomegalovirus-associated.

The chain has TRBV7-2 and TRBJ2-7; 8 nucleotides agree with TRBD1. Sequenced input: PBMCs. The source is a woman aged 55-70 years in good health and CMV-seronegative. CDR3 region: CASSHDRGYEQYF. The CDR3 bases are TGTGCCAGCAGCCACGACAGGGGCTACGAGCAGTACTTC.